This TCR beta chain was observed in a study of beta chain features in type 1 diabetes. Study overall: Similarity in age, gender and cell yields was seen between patients and healthy donors.

Sequencing targeted expressed TCRB transcripts, as all isolated RNA had been reverse transcribed. Assay used: immunoSEQ multiplex PCR; TCRdb lists only in-frame clones, some missing. The sample lists roughly 500,000 clones; 11% were seen once. With 4 bases clipped from V and 3 bases from J, the junction kept 3 bases outside the gene matches. Germline V gives CDR1 SGHVS, CDR2 FNYEAQ. CDR3 length: 14 residues. The specimen sequenced was naive CD4+ T cells from blood. This TCR was sampled from a young woman in good health. The V call is TRBV7-6, the J call TRBJ2-3, with 8 positions matching TRBD1. The CDR3 spells CASSSWTGTDTQYF. CDR3 DNA: TGTGCCAGCAGCTCCTGGACAGGGACAGATACGCAGTATTTT.